Included here is one T cell receptor (beta chain) sequence, with context. Its target is unknown. Trimming pared 5 bases from V and 6 bases from J, leaving 20 bases between. Looked up from germline, CDR1 is MNHEY and CDR2 is SMNVEV (reference sequence). The CDR3 spans 15 residues. The source of the sample is a study of cytomegalovirus exposure and HLA in healthy donors. The wider study: The same platform as the roughly 630 first-cohort repertoires was used for the 95 to 150 validation repertoires, a later analysis reported.

Study conclusions and caveats: Associated with cytomegalovirus, according to the listing, were some 150 TCR beta chains. Most TCR sequences were uncommon, yet certain public TCRs appeared in many donors.

Profiled with immunoSEQ multiplex PCR; TCRdb holds only in-frame clones, not every one. The sample records more than 300,000 clones, around 86% being singletons. The specimen sequenced was PBMCs. This TCR was recovered from a woman younger than 30 in good health and CMV-seronegative. V usage is TRBV27 and J usage is TRBJ2-7; a weak D match, TRBD2 (5 bases). This chain's CDR3 is CASSPQPRAHTEQYF. CDR3 DNA: TGTGCCAGCAGTCCCCAGCCGAGGGCCCACACCGAGCAGTACTTC.